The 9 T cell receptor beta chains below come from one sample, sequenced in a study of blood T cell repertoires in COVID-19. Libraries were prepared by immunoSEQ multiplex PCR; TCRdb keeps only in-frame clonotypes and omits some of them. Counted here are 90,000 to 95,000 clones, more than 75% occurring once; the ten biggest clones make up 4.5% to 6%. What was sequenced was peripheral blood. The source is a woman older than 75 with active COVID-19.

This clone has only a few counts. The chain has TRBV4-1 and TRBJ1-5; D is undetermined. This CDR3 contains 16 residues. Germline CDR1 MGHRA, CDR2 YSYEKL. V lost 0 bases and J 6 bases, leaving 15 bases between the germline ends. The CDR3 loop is CASSQEVGPVRQPQHF. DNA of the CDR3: TGCGCCAGCAGCCAAGAGGTTGGCCCCGTCCGTCAGCCCCAGCATTTT.

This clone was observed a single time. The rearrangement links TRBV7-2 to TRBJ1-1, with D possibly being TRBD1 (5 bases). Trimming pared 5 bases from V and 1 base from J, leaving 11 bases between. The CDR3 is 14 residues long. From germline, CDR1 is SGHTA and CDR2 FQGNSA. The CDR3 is CASSPGLQNTEAFF. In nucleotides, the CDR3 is TGTGCCAGCAGCCCGGGACTCCAGAACACTGAAGCTTTCTTT.

The CDR3 DNA is TGTGCCAGCAGCAAGTTGGGAGGCGACCCGTCCTACAATGAGCAGTTCTTC. It codes for CASSKLGGDPSYNEQFF. This chain uses TRBV28 with TRBJ2-1, with a weak D call TRBD2 (6 bases). Germline V gene lookup returns CDR1 MDHEN and CDR2 SYDVKM. CDR3 length equals 17 residues. V was pared by 6 bases and J by 1 base, with 19 bases between.

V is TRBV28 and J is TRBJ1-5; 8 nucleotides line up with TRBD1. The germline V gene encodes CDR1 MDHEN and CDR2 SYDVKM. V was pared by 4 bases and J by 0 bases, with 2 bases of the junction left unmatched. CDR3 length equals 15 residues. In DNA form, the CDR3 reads TGTGCCAGCAGTTGGACAGGGTATAGCAATCAGCCCCAGCATTTT. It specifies CASSWTGYSNQPQHF.

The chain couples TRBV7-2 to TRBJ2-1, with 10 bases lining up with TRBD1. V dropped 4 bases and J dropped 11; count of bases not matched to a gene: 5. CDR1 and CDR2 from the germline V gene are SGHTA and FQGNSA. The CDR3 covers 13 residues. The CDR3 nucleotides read TGTGCCAGCAGCTCAACGGACAGGGGGAAGCAGTTCTTC. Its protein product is CASSSTDRGKQFF.

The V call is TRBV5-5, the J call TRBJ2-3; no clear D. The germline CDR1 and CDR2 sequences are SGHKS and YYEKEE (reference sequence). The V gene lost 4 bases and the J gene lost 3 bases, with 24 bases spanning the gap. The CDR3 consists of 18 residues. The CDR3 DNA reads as TGTGCCAGCAGCCGCTTTGAATTCCGATGGGCAGAGACAGATACGCAGTATTTT. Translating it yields CASSRFEFRWAETDTQYF.

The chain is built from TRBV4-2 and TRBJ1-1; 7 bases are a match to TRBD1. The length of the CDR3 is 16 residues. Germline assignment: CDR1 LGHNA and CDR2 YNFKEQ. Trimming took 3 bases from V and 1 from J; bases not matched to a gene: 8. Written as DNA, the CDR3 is TGTGCCAGCAGCCAGGCGATAGGGGGCGGGAACACTGAAGCTTTCTTT. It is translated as CASSQAIGGGNTEAFF.

The CDR3 DNA is TGTGCCACCAGTGATCAAGGGGCCTACAATGAGCAGTTCTTC. Protein: CATSDQGAYNEQFF. J is TRBJ2-1 and V is TRBV24-1, with D possibly TRBD1 on 5 matching bases. V shed 3 bases and J shed 2 bases, with 7 bases lying between them. CDR1 is KGHDR and CDR2 is SFDVKD in the germline V gene. The CDR3 has 14 amino acids.

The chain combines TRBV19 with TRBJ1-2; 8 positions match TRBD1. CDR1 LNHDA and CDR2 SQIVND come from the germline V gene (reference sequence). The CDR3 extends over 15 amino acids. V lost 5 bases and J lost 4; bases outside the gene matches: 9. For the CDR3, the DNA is TGTGCCAGTAGTCCGACAGGGGATGTCCGCTATGGCTACACCTTC. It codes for CASSPTGDVRYGYTF. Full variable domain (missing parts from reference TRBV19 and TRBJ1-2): DGGITQSPKYLFRKEGQNVTLSCEQNLNHDAMYWYRQDPGQGLRLIYYSQIVNDFQKGDIAEGYSVSREKKESFPLTVTSAQKNPTAFYLCASSPTGDVRYGYTFGSGTRLTVV.